This T cell receptor beta chain was recovered during a study of identical twins. A single record per CDR3 protein comes from TCRdb applying MiXCR to the 5' RACE reads. Among about 690,000 distinct CDR3 sequences listed, less than 7% were seen once. Germline CDR1 and CDR2: SGDLS and YYNGEE. V lost 0 bases and J lost 2, with 9 bases in between. This CDR3 has 14 amino acids. Findings and limits, study-wide: Twin pairs' shared out-of-frame alpha sequences were enriched in low generation probability. The authors drew conclusions from cross-sectional statistical analysis rather than following the same donors.

This clonotype has more than one count but fewer than ten. Its target is not known. Sequencing was performed on naive T cells sorted from blood. The V call is TRBV9, the J call TRBJ2-7; tentative D call: TRBD2 (6 bases). The origin of this receptor is a man younger than 35 in good health. CDR3 loop: CASSVDERAYEQYF. The DNA for the CDR3 is TGTGCCAGCAGCGTAGACGAGCGGGCCTACGAGCAGTACTTC. The entire variable domain, with the rest obtained from reference TRBV9 and TRBJ2-7, is as follows: DSGVTQTPKHLITATGQRVTLRCSPRSGDLSVYWYQQSLDQGLQFLIQYYNGEERAKGNILERFSAQQFPDLHSELNLSSLELGDSALYFCASSVDERAYEQYFGPGTRLTVT.